Each of the 5 T cell receptor beta chains below was sequenced from the same sample in a study of shared clonotypes between healthy human individuals. Naive CD8 isolation took CD45RO-negative cells positively selected for CCR7 and excluded terminally differentiated effector memory CD45RA+ cells. Clones were read by immunoSEQ multiplex PCR, and TCRdb kept only the in-frame ones, dropping some. The data show more than 2 million clones, about 93% seen once. The material sequenced was naive CD8+ T cells from PBMCs. The source is a man younger than 35 in good health. Some clones in this sample may be carry-over from other donors' samples.

The rearrangement joins TRBV7-9 to TRBJ2-3, with unresolved D. Germline V lookup: CDR1 SEHNR, CDR2 FQNEAQ (reference sequence). The ends were cut back, 4 bases at V and 4 bases at J, with 12 bases in the middle. This CDR3 has 14 residues. The CDR3 loop is CASSSPLKPDTQYF. CDR3 bases: TGTGCCAGCAGCTCCCCTTTGAAACCAGATACGCAGTATTTT.

The chain joins TRBV27 to TRBJ2-7, with TRBD1 matching over 8 bases. The J segment lost 3 bases and the V segment lost 4 bases, leaving 14 bases of the junction unmatched. CDR3 size: 17 residues. Germline CDR1 reads MNHEY; CDR2 reads SMNVEV (reference sequence). CDR3 residues: CASSSPTGVGGDYEQYF. The CDR3 nucleotides are TGTGCCAGCAGTTCCCCGACAGGGGTAGGTGGGGACTACGAGCAGTACTTC.

Comment on this clone: Other DNA sequences in this sample translate to the same CDR3. The rearrangement joins TRBV28 to TRBJ2-1; 11 bases are a match to TRBD2. This CDR3 contains 14 residues. Germline V gene lookup returns CDR1 MDHEN and CDR2 SYDVKM. The V gene end was trimmed by 6 bases and the J gene end by 3 bases; junction bases not matched to a gene: 1. CDR3 in DNA: TGTGCCAGCAGGACTAGCGGGAACTACAATGAGCAGTTCTTC. This translates into CASRTSGNYNEQFF. The full variable domain, in which reference TRBV28 and TRBJ2-1 provide the parts outside the CDR3, is DVKVTQSSRYLVKRTGEKVFLECVQDMDHENMFWYRQDPGLGLRLIYFSYDVKMKEKGDIPEGYSVSREKKERFSLILESASTNQTSMYLCASRTSGNYNEQFFGPGTRLTVL.

The V call is TRBV10-3, the J call TRBJ1-3, with TRBD1 as a possible D gene (6 bases). Germline V gene sequence: CDR1 ENHRY, CDR2 SYGVKD. Trimming left V 7 bases short and J 0 bases short, with 10 bases between. CDR3 length: 14 amino acids. CDR3 sequence reads: CAIMDSSSGNTIYF. The DNA for the CDR3 is TGTGCCATCATGGACAGTAGCTCTGGAAACACCATATATTTT.

CDR3 coding DNA: TGTGCCAGCAGCGCGGACAGGGAAGCTTTCTTT. Translation gives CASSADREAFF. The chain joins TRBV5-4 to TRBJ1-1; 7 nucleotides align to TRBD1. The ends lost 4 bases at V and 8 bases at J; junction bases unmatched: 2. The CDR3 loop spans 11 amino acids. The germline V gene encodes CDR1 SGHNT and CDR2 YYREEE (reference sequence). Filled out from reference TRBV5-4 and TRBJ1-1, the complete variable domain reads ETGVTQSPTHLIKTRGQQVTLRCSSQSGHNTVSWYQQALGQGPQFIFQYYREEENGRGNFPPRFSGLQFPNYSSELNVNALELDDSALYLCASSADREAFFGQGTRLTVV.